The next 15 T cell receptor beta chains were all read from a single sample in a study of neurological immune-mediated disorders. TCRdb processed the 5' RACE reads anew with MiXCR; each CDR3 protein has one entry. The sample consists of 75,000 to 80,000 distinct CDR3 sequences, about 5.5% of them appearing once. Specimen: PBMCs. The receptors were sampled from a woman aged 25 to 39 with multiple sclerosis.

This clonotype appeared many times. The V and J genes are TRBV5-1 and TRBJ1-5; D perhaps matches TRBD1 (5 bases). V lost 0 bases and J 4 bases, leaving 11 bases between the germline ends. The CDR3 spans 15 residues. Germline CDR1 reads SGHRS; CDR2 reads YFSETQ. The CDR3 nucleotides are TGCGCCAGCAGCTTGGGGGACTCGCGGAATCAGCCCCAGCATTTT. Its translation: CASSLGDSRNQPQHF.

This clonotype has at least ten counts. This chain uses TRBV5-1 with TRBJ1-1; D unclear. CDR1 is SGHRS and CDR2 is YFSETQ in the germline V gene. V was clipped by 4 bases and J by 4 bases, with 11 bases between them. The CDR3 runs to 13 residues. CDR3 sequence reads: CASSPFAGTEAFF. DNA of the CDR3: TGCGCCAGCAGCCCTTTCGCCGGCACTGAAGCTTTCTTT. Using reference TRBV5-1 and TRBJ1-1 for the parts outside the CDR3, the full variable domain is KAGVTQTPRYLIKTRGQQVTLSCSPISGHRSVSWYQQTPGQGLQFLFEYFSETQRNKGNFPGRFSGRQFSNSRSEMNVSTLELGDSALYLCASSPFAGTEAFFGQGTRLTVV.

This clonotype was seen only a few times. J is TRBJ1-5 and V is TRBV10-2; TRBD1 might be the D (6 bases). The V gene lost 4 bases and the J gene lost 4 bases, with 11 bases spanning the gap. This CDR3 has 14 residues. CDR1 and CDR2 (germline): WSHSY, SAAADI. CDR3 DNA sequence: TGCGCCAGCAGTGGAGGAGGGGGGAATCAGCCCCAGCATTTT. Translation: CASSGGGGNQPQHF.

This clonotype was detected many times. This chain uses TRBV15 with TRBJ2-7; 8 nucleotides line up with TRBD1. This CDR3 is built from 15 residues. Germline loops: CDR1 LNHNV, CDR2 YYDKDF (reference sequence). V shed 1 base and J 6 bases; nucleotides not matched to a gene: 8. The CDR3 region has the DNA TGTGCCACCAGCAGAGCTGGGACAGGCATCAGCGAGCAGTACTTC. This encodes CATSRAGTGISEQYF.

This CDR3 reads CSAPYPIGSYEQYF. The DNA of the CDR3 is TGCAGTGCTCCCTATCCCATTGGCTCCTACGAGCAGTACTTC. V gene TRBV20-1 combines with J gene TRBJ2-7; D gene unclear. The CDR3 sequence is 14 residues long. CDR1 and CDR2 (germline): DFQATT, SNEGSKA (reference sequence). V lost 5 bases and J lost 0, with 14 bases in between.

This clonotype was counted many times. The chain carries TRBV7-2 and TRBJ2-6; D uncertain. Trimming shortened V by 1 base and J by 3 bases, and 7 bases separated the two germline ends. This CDR3 has 15 residues. Germline V lookup: CDR1 SGHTA, CDR2 FQGNSA. The CDR3 DNA is TGTGCCAGCAGCTTAGATTGGAGTGGGGCCAACGTCCTGACTTTC. Residues: CASSLDWSGANVLTF.

This clonotype was observed at least ten times. The chain carries TRBV5-1 and TRBJ2-3; D ambiguous. CDR1 SGHRS and CDR2 YFSETQ come from the germline V gene. The CDR3 length is 15 residues. V shed 2 bases and J shed 0 bases, with 10 bases lying between them. In DNA, the CDR3 is TGCGCCAGCAGCTTTACCGGAACTAGCACAGATACGCAGTATTTT. This gives the protein CASSFTGTSTDTQYF. The whole variable domain, filled in from reference TRBV5-1 and TRBJ2-3, reads KAGVTQTPRYLIKTRGQQVTLSCSPISGHRSVSWYQQTPGQGLQFLFEYFSETQRNKGNFPGRFSGRQFSNSRSEMNVSTLELGDSALYLCASSFTGTSTDTQYFGPGTRLTVL.

The V call is TRBV20-1, the J call TRBJ2-5; D ambiguous. The CDR3 extends over 11 amino acids. Trimming left V 2 bases short and J 7 bases short, with 8 bases between. The germline V gene encodes CDR1 DFQATT and CDR2 SNEGSKA (reference sequence). The CDR3 is CSARWSGTQYF. Written as DNA, the CDR3 is TGCAGTGCTAGATGGTCGGGGACCCAGTACTTC.

There are many counts of this clonotype. The genes are TRBV5-5 and TRBJ2-1, with a weak D call TRBD1 (7 bases). Germline CDR1 is SGHKS and CDR2 is YYEKEE (reference sequence). Trimming shortened V by 2 bases and J by 3 bases, and 12 bases separated the two germline ends. This CDR3 is 15 amino acids long. The CDR3 reads CASSFQGGIYNEQFF. The CDR3 DNA follows: TGTGCCAGCAGCTTTCAGGGGGGAATCTACAATGAGCAGTTCTTC.

This clonotype has a count of ten or more. The chain has TRBV7-8 and TRBJ1-5; weak D call: TRBD1 (5 bases). This CDR3 is built from 15 residues. V lost 5 bases and J lost 3, with 14 bases in between. CDR1 is SGHVS and CDR2 is FQNEAQ in the germline V gene. The CDR3 is CASSPIRGPNQPQHF. CDR3 sequence (DNA): TGTGCCAGCAGCCCGATTAGGGGCCCCAATCAGCCCCAGCATTTT. The full variable domain, in which reference TRBV7-8 and TRBJ1-5 provide the parts outside the CDR3, is GAGVSQSPRYKVAKRGQDVALRCDPISGHVSLFWYQQALGQGPEFLTYFQNEAQLDKSGLPSDRFFAERPEGSVSTLKIQRTQQEDSAVYLCASSPIRGPNQPQHFGDGTRLSIL.

V usage is TRBV4-2 and J usage is TRBJ2-5; TRBD1 matches at 10 bases. The CDR3 has 17 amino acids. Germline V gives CDR1 LGHNA, CDR2 YNFKEQ. After removal of 3 bases from V and 0 bases from J, the junction contained 7 bases not matched to a gene. This CDR3 reads CASSQWTGGNYQETQYF. CDR3 nucleotides: TGTGCCAGCAGCCAGTGGACAGGGGGAAACTACCAAGAGACCCAGTACTTC.

This clonotype was observed many times. The J gene is TRBJ2-3, the V gene TRBV4-1; 12 nucleotides match TRBD1. Per germline, CDR1 MGHRA and CDR2 YSYEKL. The CDR3 sequence is 15 residues long. With 4 bases clipped from V and 8 bases from J, the junction kept 7 bases outside the gene matches. CDR3 bases: TGCGCCAGCAGCCCTCATGGGACAGGGGGCCCTACGCAGTATTTT. Protein product: CASSPHGTGGPTQYF.

J is TRBJ2-3 and V is TRBV27; no definite D call. Germline V lookup: CDR1 MNHEY, CDR2 SMNVEV (reference sequence). The CDR3 loop spans 14 amino acids. V was clipped by 7 bases and J by 1 base, with 12 bases between them. The CDR3 sequence: CASTSLPGTDTQYF. CDR3 bases: TGTGCCAGCACCTCGCTACCGGGCACAGATACGCAGTATTTT.

This clonotype appeared many times. The chain uses TRBV20-1 and TRBJ2-7; no clear D. CDR3 length: 14 residues. V was shortened by 6 bases and J by 0 bases, with 15 bases between the two germline ends. The germline gives CDR1 DFQATT, CDR2 SNEGSKA (reference sequence). The DNA of the CDR3 is TGCAGTGCCGCTAGGCAACCTAGCTCCTACGAGCAGTACTTC. Its translation is CSAARQPSSYEQYF.

This clonotype was recorded many times. This chain links TRBV24-1 with TRBJ2-7; 9 bases are shared with TRBD1. After removal of 1 base from V and 5 bases from J, the junction contained 8 bases not matched to a gene. This CDR3 is 16 amino acids long. Germline V CDR1 and CDR2: KGHDR, SFDVKD. DNA for the CDR3: TGTGCCACCAGTGATTTTACCGGGACAGGGTTCGACGAGCAGTACGTC. This sequence encodes CATSDFTGTGFDEQYV.